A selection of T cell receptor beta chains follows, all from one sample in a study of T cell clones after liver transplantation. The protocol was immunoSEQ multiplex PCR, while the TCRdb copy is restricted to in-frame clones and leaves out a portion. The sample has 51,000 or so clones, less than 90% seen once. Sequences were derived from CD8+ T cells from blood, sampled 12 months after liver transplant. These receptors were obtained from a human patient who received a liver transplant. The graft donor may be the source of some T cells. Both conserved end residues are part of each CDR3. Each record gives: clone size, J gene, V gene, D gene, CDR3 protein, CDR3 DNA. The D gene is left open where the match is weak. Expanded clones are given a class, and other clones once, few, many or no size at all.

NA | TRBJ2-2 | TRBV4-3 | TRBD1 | CASSQDLRDRVAGELFF | TGCGCCAGCAGCCAAGATCTGAGGGACAGGGTTGCTGGGGAGCTGTTTTTT
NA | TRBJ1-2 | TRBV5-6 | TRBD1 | CASSWGTGGLGYTF | TGTGCCAGCAGCTGGGGGACAGGGGGCCTGGGCTACACCTTC
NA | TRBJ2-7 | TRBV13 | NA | CASSLDMYEQYF | TGTGCCAGCAGCTTAGACATGTACGAGCAGTACTTC
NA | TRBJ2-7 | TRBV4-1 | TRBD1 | CASSPRGRLGVYEQYF | TGCGCCAGCAGCCCCAGGGGGCGTCTCGGCGTCTACGAGCAGTACTTC
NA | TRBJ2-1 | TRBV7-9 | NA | CASTPIAQIGNEQFF | TGTGCCAGCACCCCAATCGCGCAGATAGGGAATGAGCAGTTCTTC
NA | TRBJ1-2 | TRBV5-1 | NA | CASSFERNYGYTF | TGCGCCAGCAGCTTTGAGAGAAACTATGGCTACACCTTC
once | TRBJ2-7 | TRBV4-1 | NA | CATSRQFPDEQYF | TGCGCCACCTCCCGCCAGTTCCCCGACGAGCAGTACTTC
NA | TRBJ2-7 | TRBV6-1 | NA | CASSEGIANSFTGWNEQYF | TGTGCCAGCAGTGAGGGGATTGCGAACTCTTTTACCGGGTGGAACGAGCAGTACTTC
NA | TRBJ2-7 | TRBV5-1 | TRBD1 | CASSYGDSYEQYF | TGCGCCAGCAGCTACGGGGACAGCTACGAGCAGTACTTC
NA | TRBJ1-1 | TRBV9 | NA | CASSVEGFMNTEAFF | TGTGCCAGCAGCGTAGAGGGGTTCATGAACACTGAAGCTTTCTTT
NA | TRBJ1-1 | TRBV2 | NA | CASSEGERSEAFF | TGTGCCAGCAGTGAAGGTGAGAGATCGGAAGCTTTCTTT
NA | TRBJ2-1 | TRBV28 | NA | CASTLQSYNEQFF | TGTGCCAGCACCCTACAGTCCTACAATGAGCAGTTCTTC
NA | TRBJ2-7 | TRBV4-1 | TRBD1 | CASSHGTGAYYEQYF | TGCGCCAGCAGCCATGGGACAGGGGCATACTACGAGCAGTACTTC
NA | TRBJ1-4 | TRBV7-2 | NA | CASSLVGVEKLFF | TGTGCCAGCAGCTTAGTTGGGGTTGAAAAACTGTTTTTT
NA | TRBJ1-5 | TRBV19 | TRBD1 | CASRLTGGGNQPQHF | TGTGCCAGTAGGTTGACAGGGGGCGGCAATCAGCCCCAGCATTTT
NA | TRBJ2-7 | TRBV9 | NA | CASSVGGSTYEQYF | TGTGCCAGCAGCGTAGGTGGGAGCACCTACGAGCAGTACTTC
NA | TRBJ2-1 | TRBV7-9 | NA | CASSLAGKSYNEQFF | TGTGCCAGCAGCTTAGCGGGGAAGAGTTACAATGAGCAGTTCTTC
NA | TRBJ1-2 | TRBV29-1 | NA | CSVEDGGAF | TGCAGCGTTGAAGATGGGGGGGCATTC
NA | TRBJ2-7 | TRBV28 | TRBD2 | CASSLPPREISYEQYF | TGTGCCAGCAGTTTACCCCCGCGGGAGATCTCCTACGAGCAGTACTTC
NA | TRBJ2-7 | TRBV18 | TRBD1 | CASSPPKGQLYSYEQYF | TGTGCCAGCTCACCACCGAAGGGACAGCTTTACTCCTACGAGCAGTACTTC
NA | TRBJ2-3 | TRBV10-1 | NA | CASSESLVVGSDTQYF | TGCGCCAGCAGTGAGTCACTAGTCGTGGGGTCGGATACGCAGTATTTT
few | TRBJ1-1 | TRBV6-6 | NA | CASSYTQEAFF | TGTGCCAGCAGTTACACCCAAGAAGCTTTCTTT
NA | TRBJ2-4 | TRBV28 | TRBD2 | CASSLWGLAGKENIQYF | TGTGCCAGCAGTTTATGGGGACTAGCGGGAAAGGAAAACATTCAGTACTTC
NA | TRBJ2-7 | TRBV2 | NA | CASSGEASRTYEQYF | TGTGCCAGCAGTGGTGAGGCTAGCCGAACCTACGAGCAGTACTTC
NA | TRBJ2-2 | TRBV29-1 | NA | CTITGATGELFF | TGCACCATTACGGGGGCCACCGGGGAGCTGTTTTTT
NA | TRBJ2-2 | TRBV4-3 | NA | CASSQDLGYTGELFF | TGCGCCAGCAGCCAAGATCTTGGGTACACCGGGGAGCTGTTTTTT
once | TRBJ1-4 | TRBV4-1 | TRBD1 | CASSQPDRASEKLFF | TGCGCCAGCAGCCAACCTGACAGGGCGAGTGAAAAACTGTTTTTT
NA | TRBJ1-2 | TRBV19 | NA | CASKTGTNGYTF | TGTGCCAGCAAAACAGGCACCAATGGCTACACCTTC
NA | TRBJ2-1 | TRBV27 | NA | CASSLAGNYNEQFF | TGTGCCAGCAGTTTAGCAGGAAACTACAATGAGCAGTTCTTC
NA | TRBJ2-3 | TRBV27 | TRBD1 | CASEAGTGGTDTQYF | TGTGCCAGCGAAGCAGGGACAGGGGGCACAGATACGCAGTATTTT
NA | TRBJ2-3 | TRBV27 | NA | CASSFVGSTDTQYF | TGTGCCAGCAGTTTCGTGGGTTCGACAGATACGCAGTATTTT
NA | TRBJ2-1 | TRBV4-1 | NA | CASSQGPAMSSYNEQFF | TGCGCCAGCAGCCAGGGGCCTGCTATGAGCTCCTACAATGAGCAGTTCTTC
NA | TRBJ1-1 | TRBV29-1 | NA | CSVEAWDEAFF | TGCAGCGTTGAAGCGTGGGATGAAGCTTTCTTT
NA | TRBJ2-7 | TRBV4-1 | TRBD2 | CASSLVLAGDSYEQYF | TGCGCCAGCAGCCTCGTGCTAGCGGGAGACTCCTACGAGCAGTACTTC
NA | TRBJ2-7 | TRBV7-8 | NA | CASSLAVSNYEQYF | TGTGCCAGCAGCTTAGCGGTCTCCAACTACGAGCAGTACTTC
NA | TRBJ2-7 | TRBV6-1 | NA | CASSEGGMNGEQYF | TGTGCCAGCAGTGAAGGGGGGATGAACGGCGAGCAGTACTTC
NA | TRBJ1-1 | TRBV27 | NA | CASSLRRGNTEAFF | TGTGCCAGCAGCCTCAGGAGGGGAAACACTGAAGCTTTCTTT
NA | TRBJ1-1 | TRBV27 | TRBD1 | CASSPSPGTGNTEAFF | TGTGCCAGCAGTCCATCACCAGGGACAGGGAACACTGAAGCTTTCTTT
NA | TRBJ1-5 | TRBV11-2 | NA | CASSLDKDGQPQHF | TGTGCCAGCAGCTTAGACAAGGACGGTCAGCCCCAGCATTTT
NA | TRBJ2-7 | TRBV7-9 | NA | CASSLTLGSTLREQYF | TGTGCCAGCAGCCTAACTTTGGGGTCGACCCTTCGGGAGCAGTACTTC
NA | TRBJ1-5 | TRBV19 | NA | CASSIGTGQHF | TGTGCCAGTAGTATAGGCACGGGCCAGCATTTT
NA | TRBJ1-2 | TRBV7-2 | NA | CASSYLDRPGDGYTF | TGTGCCAGCAGTTATCTCGACCGACCCGGGGATGGCTACACCTTC
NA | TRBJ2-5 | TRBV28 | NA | CASSLGQLQETQYF | TGTGCCAGCAGTTTAGGCCAGCTCCAAGAGACCCAGTACTTC
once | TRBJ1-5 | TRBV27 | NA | CASSPRGGDSQPQHF | TGTGCCAGCAGTCCTCGGGGAGGGGATAGTCAGCCCCAGCATTTT
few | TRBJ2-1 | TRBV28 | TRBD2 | CASTVGLFGEGSSYNEQFF | TGTGCCAGCACAGTAGGACTTTTTGGGGAGGGATCCTCCTACAATGAGCAGTTCTTC
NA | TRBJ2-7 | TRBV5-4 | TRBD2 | CASSPTSGLSYEQYF | TGTGCCAGCAGCCCGACTAGCGGTCTGTCCTACGAGCAGTACTTC